This T cell receptor (beta chain) was identified in a study of blood T cell repertoires in COVID-19. As handled by the study authors: The assay estimated nucleated cells by amplifying reference gene primers. Sequenced by immunoSEQ multiplex PCR; TCRdb stores in-frame clones only, minus some. V and J calls and clone size come straight from that table; D and trimming were deduced from the DNA. The table includes fewer than 450,000 clones, about nine tenths detected once. This clone was detected only once. Specimen: peripheral blood. The sequence came from a woman in her 70s with COVID-19, enrolled during active disease.

CDR3 protein: CASSPRLLVGTDTQYF. CDR3 sequence (DNA): TGTGCCAGCTCACCACGGTTACTAGTAGGCACAGATACGCAGTATTTT. The gene calls are TRBV18 and TRBJ2-3; perhaps TRBD2 as D (5 bases). The V end was cut by 1 base, the J end by 1 base, with 12 bases between. The CDR3 extends over 16 amino acids. Germline CDR1 is KGHSH and CDR2 is LQKENI.